This T cell receptor (beta chain) was recovered during a study of vaccination effects on CD4 cells after COVID-19. Study summary: The second dose preceded post-vaccine samples by a median of 72 days.

Germline V gene lookup returns CDR1 SGDLS and CDR2 YYNGEE. CDR3 size: 12 residues. With 3 bases removed from V and 8 bases from J, the gap between germline ends came to 6 bases. This clone was recorded only once. Its target is unknown. Profiled with immunoSEQ multiplex PCR; TCRdb holds only in-frame clones, not every one. The table includes over 14,000 clones, 55% to 85% detected once. Using viral peptide pools, the ViraFEST assay grew out antigen-specific CD4+ T cells prior to sequencing. Investigators separated out CD4+ T cells once 10 days of culture had passed. The vaccine given was either BNT162b2 or mRNA-1273, in two doses.

The sequencing used CD4+ T cells from PBMCs cultured with SARS-CoV-2 spike peptides, collected after COVID-19 vaccination. The chain recombines TRBV9 with TRBJ1-6; D remains unclear. The sequence came from a human donor who received a COVID-19 vaccine. The CDR3 spells CASSEGDSPLHF. DNA for the CDR3: TGTGCCAGCAGCGAGGGCGATTCACCCCTCCACTTT. The full variable domain, completed using reference TRBV9 and TRBJ1-6, is DSGVTQTPKHLITATGQRVTLRCSPRSGDLSVYWYQQSLDQGLQFLIQYYNGEERAKGNILERFSAQQFPDLHSELNLSSLELGDSALYFCASSEGDSPLHFGNGTRLTVT.